This T cell receptor beta chain was retrieved from a study of cytomegalovirus exposure and HLA in healthy donors. CDR3 length: 14 residues. The germline V gene encodes CDR1 SGHVS and CDR2 FQNEAQ. With 5 bases removed from V and 0 bases from J, the gap between germline ends came to 8 bases. Study-wide findings and caveats: A few V segments could not be told apart, such as TRBV6-2 and TRBV6-3, and were left out.

It was with 60 Vbeta and 13 Jbeta primers that the PCR ran. The assay was immunoSEQ multiplex PCR, and TCRdb's table has in-frame clones only and misses some. Of approximately 170,000 clones listed, approximately 62% are singletons. This clone was detected a few times. Its cognate antigen is unknown. Within the sample, other DNA sequences also encode this same CDR3. Specimen: PBMCs. This TCR was sampled from a man aged 50-59 years in good health and CMV-seronegative. The J gene is TRBJ1-3, the V gene TRBV7-8; no clear D. For the CDR3, the DNA is TGTGCCAGCAGCCTGGAGAGCTCTGGAAACACCATATATTTT. Translation: CASSLESSGNTIYF.